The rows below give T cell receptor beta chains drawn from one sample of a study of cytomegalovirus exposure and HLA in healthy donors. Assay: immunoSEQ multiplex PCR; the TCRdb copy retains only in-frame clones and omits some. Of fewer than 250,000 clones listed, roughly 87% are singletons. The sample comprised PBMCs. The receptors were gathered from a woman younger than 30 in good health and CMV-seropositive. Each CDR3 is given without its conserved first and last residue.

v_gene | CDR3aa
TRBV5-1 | ASSLVSSTGELF
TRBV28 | ASSLAGPLAKNIQY
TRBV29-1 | SARGGAGTTYEQY
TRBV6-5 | ASSYTGGSYEQY
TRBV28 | ASSYTGVGAYEQY
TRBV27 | ASSLSGTAYGYT
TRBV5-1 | ASSLLSGRGSYNEQF
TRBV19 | ASSIRTGTGRNQPQH
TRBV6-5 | ASRGTTASEQY
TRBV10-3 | AISNLGQGGETQY
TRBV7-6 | ASSSLAGTDTQY
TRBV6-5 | ASSYGRETGELF
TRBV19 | ASRGTVSNQPQH
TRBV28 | ASSSGPGGNQPQH
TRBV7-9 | ASSLEEGLTYEQY
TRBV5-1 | ASSLRAGGDTQY
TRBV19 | ASSIGGGRGMPQH
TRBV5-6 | ASSRDSTQY
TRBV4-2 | ASSQVFSGRKYEQY
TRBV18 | ASSPPSEFRAF
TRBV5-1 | ASSHVLRDYYNEQF
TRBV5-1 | ASSLIRGRGTQETQY
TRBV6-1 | ASRQGFTGELF
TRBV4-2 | ASSQLRGQGAGGTTDTQY
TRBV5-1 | ASSQQGGNQPQH
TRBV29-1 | SVGLEYEQY
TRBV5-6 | ASSEGQWSTGELF
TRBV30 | AWRTGTGHTEAF
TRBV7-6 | ASSVTGYTNEKLF
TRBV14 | ASSQDPAGGEEF
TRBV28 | ASSLYLLRAPGNTIY
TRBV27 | ASSLKLAGLTYEQY
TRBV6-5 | ASSPGGGGITEAF
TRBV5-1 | ASSFRDRGTNEAF
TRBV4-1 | ASSQDTSGPQETQY